The clone carrying this T cell receptor beta chain was observed a handful of times. Its cognate antigen is unknown. In the ophthalmopathy cohort, Clinical Activity Score was at least 3, NOSPECS grade at least 4, and duration under 3 months. Amplification targeted TCR beta CDR3 regions from RNA transcripts. Initially, a first-round RT-PCR of the TCR CDR3 employed the HTBI primer set. Using its own MiXCR run on the multiplex PCR reads, TCRdb lists one record per CDR3 protein. This table has more than 350,000 distinct CDR3 sequences, roughly 15% appearing once. The data derive from a study of T cells in Graves' hyperthyroidism and ophthalmopathy. Study-level background: Pretreatment peripheral blood was obtained at initial diagnosis.

Study results and limitations: The model's output predicted ophthalmopathy at a median of about 6.5 months prior to onset.

CDR3 length: 15 residues. V shed 4 bases, J shed 9 bases, and the junction held 8 bases outside the gene matches. Germline-derived CDR1 and CDR2 are SGHRS and YFSETQ. This chain joins TRBV5-1 and TRBJ2-1, with TRBD2 matching over 12 bases. The sample was blood. This receptor was obtained from a woman aged 60-75 years with Graves' ophthalmopathy. The chain's CDR3 is CASSLRLAGEGEQFF. As DNA, the CDR3 is TGCGCCAGCAGCCTGAGACTAGCGGGAGAAGGTGAGCAGTTCTTC.